The T cell receptor (beta chain) described here comes from a study of beta chain features in type 1 diabetes (dated by TCRdb to 2016 to 2019). About the study as a whole: Patients and healthy donors did not differ in mean age, gender distribution, total cell number or subset yield. A total of roughly 110 million sorted cells were examined across all samples, and the number of cells per subset was strongly correlated with RNA yield. Regulatory and stem cell-like memory subsets were obtained from only 8 patients and roughly eight healthy donors, while naive and central memory subsets were obtained from all 28 donors. The study compared the TCRB repertoires of sorted circulating CD4+ T cell subsets in recently diagnosed type 1 diabetes patients with those in matched healthy donors.

CDR1 is given as SGHDT and CDR2 as YYEEEE, both from the germline V gene. The CDR3 covers 15 residues, taking in both the cysteine and the phenylalanine. Only the CDR3 part of the read is kept: 45 bases, read in frame from the first base. At the junction V is shortened by 3 bases and J by 1 base; bases outside the gene matches: 6. The entire amount of isolated RNA was reverse transcribed using the High Capacity cDNA Reverse Transcription Kit, so the sequenced TCRB transcripts were expressed ones. Naive, central memory and regulatory T cell samples underwent deep immunoSEQ sequencing, averaging approximately 3.3 million total reads per sample. After sorted cells were lysed in RLT buffer, RNA was extracted with DNase-treated RNeasy Micro or Mini kits, with the choice depending on cell number. Each cell subset was processed separately to prevent cross-contamination, with patient and healthy donor samples processed together. The immunoSEQ multiplex PCR was used to amplify TCRB sequences from cDNA, generating 87-bp fragments that spanned the CDR3 region. Amplicons were sequenced on the Illumina HiSeq platform. In the paper's pipeline: Synthetic template baselines were used to correct PCR bias computationally, reads within Hamming distance 2 were collapsed together, and singletons that could not be merged were discarded. Reads were aligned against IMGT so that V, D and J genes, CDR3 length and insertions or deletions at six rearrangement sites could be assigned. Clonotype counts were normalized to sorted cell number within each subset before computing true diversity and Gini coefficients with the tcR R package. The overlap coefficient, calculated on TCRB nucleotide sequences, was used to quantify repertoire sharing. As a proxy for the pre-selection repertoire, out-of-frame TCRB sequences from naive cells were analyzed. TCRdb re-hosts the immuneACCESS table, in-frame sequences only. Its copies lack some clones; in the studies checked, an unresolved V gene accounts for under half of them, and the cause for the rest is not known. V, J and clone size are taken as reported in that table, and D and trimming were inferred from the DNA itself. The sample table holds about 330,000 clones, of which 8% to 13% were seen once. Jointly, the top ten make up under 0.02% of the sample.

The sample holds a few counts of this clone. Its antigen is unknown. Per-nucleotide qualities are absent, and no much larger clonotype sits a single base away. The paper as a whole reports these results and caveats: Type 1 diabetes patients showed a moderate but significant shortening of TCRB CDR3 length in all four CD4+ subsets. Because cDNA was sequenced instead of genomic DNA, activated cells with high expression could be over-represented, although the groups did not differ in activation or CD3 levels. HLA sub-analyses involved small numbers of individuals, so any influence of HLA type on TCRB rearrangement remained unresolved. At VDJ recombination sites, type 1 diabetes patients had fewer insertions and more deleted nucleotides, which implies abnormalities in thymic rearrangement. The naive, central memory and regulatory TCRB repertoires appeared to resemble one another more closely among patients than among healthy donors. PCR may preferentially amplify shorter templates, but because patient and control samples were amplified and corrected together, any resulting skew would affect both groups equally.

A single peripheral blood draw of about 116 mL on average was collected from each donor into heparinised tubes. A BD FACSAria II was used to sort naive, central memory, regulatory and stem cell-like memory CD4+ T cells with a panel that included CD45RO, CCR7, CD25, CD127, CD95 and CD27. Every sorted population had a purity above 98%. Right away, PBMCs were isolated by Lymphoprep density gradient centrifugation and were stained directly, with no culture step. So that batch effects would be minimized, each experiment stained and sorted samples in pairs, pairing one healthy donor with one patient. Recombination linked TRBV5-6 to TRBJ2-5; TRBD1 fits 7 bases in the junction. This TCR derives from a woman in her 30s in good health. Sequenced: naive CD4+ T cells from blood. The sample's cell subset or site label, decoded: true naive CD4+ T cells. Here is the DNA: TGTGCCAGCAGCTGGGAGACAGGGTTCCAAGAGACCCAGTACTTC. Translated, this gives CASSWETGFQETQYF.